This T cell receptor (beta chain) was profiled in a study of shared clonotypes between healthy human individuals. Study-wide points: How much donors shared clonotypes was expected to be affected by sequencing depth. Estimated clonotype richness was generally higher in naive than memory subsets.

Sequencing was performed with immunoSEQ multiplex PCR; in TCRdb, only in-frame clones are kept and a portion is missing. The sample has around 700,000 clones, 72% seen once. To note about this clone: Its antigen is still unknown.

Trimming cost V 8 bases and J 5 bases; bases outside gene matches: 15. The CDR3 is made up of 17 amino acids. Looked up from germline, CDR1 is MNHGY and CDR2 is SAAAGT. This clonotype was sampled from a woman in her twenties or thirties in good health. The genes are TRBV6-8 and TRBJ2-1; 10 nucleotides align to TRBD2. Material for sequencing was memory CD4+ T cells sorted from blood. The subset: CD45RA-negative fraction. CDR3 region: CASPFRTSGFPNNEQFF. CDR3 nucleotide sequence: TGTGCCAGCCCGTTCCGGACTAGCGGCTTCCCCAACAATGAGCAGTTCTTC.